These 27 T cell receptor beta chains were sequenced from one sample in a study of CD8+ T cells in alopecia areata. Sequencing relied on a cDNA template that was reverse transcribed from extracted RNA. Sequenced by immunoSEQ multiplex PCR; TCRdb stores in-frame clones only, minus some. The sample yields roughly 3,000 clones, without any singletons. What was sequenced was lesional skin. All receptors come from a C3H/HeJ mouse with alopecia areata. MHC haplotype: H2-k.

This clone was observed many times. Genes here carry mouse names. The observed sequence ends 4 residues before the CDR3 terminus, with the missing tail filled in from the germline J gene. This sequence joins TRBV31 and TRBJ2-7; 9 bases are a match to TRBD2. Germline V CDR1 and CDR2: GKSSPN, SITVG. The CDR3 has 13 residues. The CDR3 region is CAWSLDWGYEQYF. Partial CDR3 DNA: TGTGCCTGGAGTCTAGACTGGGGGTAT.

This clone was seen many times. All gene names here are mouse names. The CDR3 end is not reached by the read, which stops 4 residues before it; the germline J gene fills it in. The rearrangement links TRBV29 to TRBJ1-1; D remains unclear. CDR3 length: 13 amino acids. Germline V gene sequence: CDR1 MSHET, CDR2 SYDVDS. Trimming cost V 4 bases and J 0 bases, with 6 bases left between them. Partial CDR3 DNA: TGTGCTAGCAGTTCAGTTGCAAACACA. This sequence encodes CASSSVANT. The CDR3 in its entirety is CASSSVANTEVFF.

In the case of this clone: Gene labels here are mouse ones. Read data end 4 residues before the CDR3 end; the end is taken from the germline J gene. The V and J genes are TRBV19 and TRBJ2-1, with 8 bases that match TRBD1. Looked up from germline, CDR1 is FNHDT and CDR2 is SITEND (reference sequence). This CDR3 spans 14 amino acids. CDR3 sequence reads: CASSVRDRRAEQFF. The covered CDR3 bases are TGTGCCAGCAGTGTGCGGGACAGGAGGGCT.

This clone occurred many times. Gene names are mouse gene names. The CDR3 goes on 4 residues after the read ends, and that part is filled in from the germline J gene. V usage is TRBV13-1 and J usage is TRBJ2-2; D not certain. The CDR3 contains 13 residues. Germline V gene lookup returns CDR1 NSHNY and CDR2 SYGAGN. The germline V and J ends were trimmed by 3 bases and 2 bases, with 5 bases remaining between them. The part of the CDR3 DNA that was read is TGTGCCAGCAGTGCACAGAACACCGGG. Translation: CASSAQNTG. The full CDR3 reads CASSAQNTGQLYF.

This clone was counted at least ten times. Mouse gene names and germline throughout. The sequence runs out 4 residues before the end of the CDR3; the remainder is reconstructed from the germline J gene. The rearrangement uses TRBV13-2 and TRBJ2-7; TRBD1 aligns across 7 bases. The length of the CDR3 is 13 residues. V gave up 1 base and J gave up 3 bases; unmatched junction bases: 1. Looked up from germline, CDR1 is NNHNN and CDR2 is SYGAGS (reference sequence). Partial CDR3 DNA: TGTGCCAGCGGTGATAGGGACAGCTAT. This codes for CASGDRDSY. The whole CDR3 sequence is CASGDRDSYEQYF.

This clone was seen many times. Mouse names are used for the genes. The read halts 4 residues ahead of the CDR3 end, with the missing end drawn from the germline J gene. This chain uses TRBV2 with TRBJ2-3; no firm D call. The length of the CDR3 is 13 residues. Trimming removed 2 bases at V and 1 base at J, with 4 bases between. Germline CDR1 reads LGHNA; CDR2 reads YSYQKL. CDR3: CASSQTGAETLYF. The part of the CDR3 DNA that was read is TGTGCCAGCAGCCAAACAGGTGCAGAA.

As for this clone: With only one base between it and a far larger clone, this is likely a read error. The genes and germline here are from mouse. The read is 4 residues too short to cover the CDR3 end, so that end is filled in from the germline J gene. The identical CDR3 is also encoded by other nucleotide sequences in the sample. The chain employs TRBV29 and TRBJ2-5; D is perhaps TRBD1 (5 bases). Germline V lookup: CDR1 MSHET, CDR2 SYDVDS. The CDR3 extends over 13 amino acids. The CDR3 DNA, read in part, is TGTGCTAGCAGTTTACGACAGAAAGAC. This encodes CASSLRQKD. The whole CDR3 protein reads CASSLRQKDTQYF.

This clone was detected many times. Genes and germline come from the mouse. CDR3 bases read: TGCACCTGCAGTGCAGGGGTGGGGGTTAACCAAGAC. It codes for CTCSAGVGVNQD. The whole CDR3 sequence reads CTCSAGVGVNQDTQYF. The rearrangement links TRBV1 to TRBJ2-5; D perhaps matches TRBD2 (6 bases). The read is 4 residues too short to cover the CDR3 end, so that end is filled in from the germline J gene. Trimming left V 1 base short and J 0 bases short, with 11 bases between. The germline V gene has CDR1 NSQYPW and CDR2 LRSPGD (reference sequence). This CDR3 comprises 16 residues.

This clone came up a few times. A clone one base away is much larger, so this may be a read error. Gene names are mouse gene names. The CDR3 end falls 4 residues outside the read, so it is completed with the germline J gene. The rearrangement uses TRBV4 and TRBJ1-2, with 7 bases that match TRBD1. This CDR3 spans 14 amino acids. CDR1 and CDR2 (germline): LGHDT, YNNKQL (reference sequence). V lost 5 bases, J lost 0 bases, and 3 bases stayed unmatched. CDR3 bases read: TGTGCCAGCAGCCCGGACAGGTCAAACTCC. Its translation is CASSPDRSNS. The entire CDR3 protein reads CASSPDRSNSDYTF. The whole variable domain, remainder taken from reference TRBV4 and TRBJ1-2, is ETAVFQTPNYHVTQVGNEVSFNCKQTLGHDTMYWYKQDSKKLLKIMFSYNNKQLIVNETVPRRFSPQSSDKAHLNLRIKSVEPEDSAVYLCASSPDRSNSDYTFGSGTRLLVI.

This clone was seen ten or more times. Gene names and germline refer to mouse. The read ends 4 residues early relative to the CDR3; the germline J gene fills the gap. The chain has TRBV1 and TRBJ1-2; D remains ambiguous. This CDR3 has 15 residues. Germline V gives CDR1 NSQYPW, CDR2 LRSPGD (reference sequence). V was cut by 0 bases and J by 0 bases, with 8 bases left in between. CDR3 sequence reads: CTCSADHSANSDYTF. Incomplete CDR3 DNA: TGCACCTGCAGTGCAGATCACAGTGCAAACTCC.

The table lists this clone with a few counts. The genes are named according to mouse. The read gets to within 4 residues of the CDR3 end, and the germline J gene fills in the rest. The rearrangement links TRBV31 to TRBJ2-1; TRBD2 agrees at 8 bases. The CDR3 covers 14 residues. From germline, CDR1 is GKSSPN and CDR2 SITVG. The CDR3 sequence: CAWSLWGARTEQFF. The part of the CDR3 DNA that was read is TGTGCCTGGAGTCTCTGGGGGGCGAGGACT.

In its sample, this clone was seen many times. Gene names and germline refer to mouse. From the germline J gene comes the end of the CDR3, since the read stops 4 residues before it. This rearrangement joins TRBV29 to TRBJ2-3; D is ambiguous. Germline CDR1 is MSHET and CDR2 is SYDVDS. V was pared by 6 bases and J by 0 bases, with 7 bases between. This CDR3 has 13 residues. CDR3 region: CASRTSSAETLYF. The CDR3 DNA, read in part, is TGTGCTAGCAGGACATCTAGTGCAGAA. Drawing the rest from reference TRBV29 and TRBJ2-3, the complete variable domain is DMKVTQMPRYLIKRMGENVLLECGQDMSHETMYWYRQDPGLGLQLIYISYDVDSNSEGDIPKGYRVSRKKREHFSLILDSAKTNQTSVYFCASRTSSAETLYFGSGTRLTVL.

There are many counts of this clone. The listed TCRdb protein conflicts with the DNA translation at residue 11, and the protein shown is translated directly from the DNA. Gene and germline names: mouse. The part of the CDR3 DNA that was read is TGTGCCTGGAGTCTAATGGGGGCTGGAAATACG. This sequence encodes CAWSLMGAGNT. The CDR3 in its entirety is CAWSLMGAGNTLYF. This chain uses TRBV31 with TRBJ1-3, with D possibly TRBD1 on 5 matching bases. The read is 3 residues too short to cover the CDR3 end, so that end is filled in from the germline J gene. Per the germline V gene, CDR1 is GKSSPN and CDR2 is SITVG. The length of the CDR3 is 14 residues. Trimming removed 0 bases at V and 2 bases at J, with 8 bases between. The full variable domain, with the rest looked up from reference TRBV31 and TRBJ1-3, is AQTIHQWPVAEIKAVGSPLSLGCTIKGKSSPNLYWYWQATGGTLQQLFYSITVGQVESVVQLNLSASRPKDDQFILSTEKLLLSHSGFYLCAWSLMGAGNTLYFGEGSRLIVV.

This clone was seen a few times. The germline and genes are mouse ones. Coverage ceases 4 residues before the CDR3 finishes, and the germline J gene fills in the end. The chain couples TRBV14 to TRBJ2-5; 13 bases map to TRBD2. J lost 3 bases, V lost 4 bases, and 2 bases had no gene match. The V gene's germline CDR1 is SGHDT and CDR2 FRDEAV. The CDR3 consists of 15 residues. This chain's CDR3 is CASSRTGGAQDTQYF. The sequenced CDR3 bases are TGTGCCAGCAGTCGGACTGGGGGGGCGCAAGAC.

This clone was recorded at least ten times. Gene labels here are mouse ones. With the read ending 4 residues before the CDR3 end, the germline J gene is used to fill in that end. At the DNA level, this CDR3 is encoded by other sequences in the same sample as well. The chain links TRBV1 to TRBJ2-1, with 8 nucleotides matching TRBD2. Germline trimming cut 1 base from V and 1 base from J; bases unmatched to any gene: 0. This CDR3 contains 15 residues. Germline CDR1 and CDR2: NSQYPW and LRSPGD (reference sequence). CDR3 loop: CTCSAAGGNYAEQFF. The sequenced part of the CDR3 DNA is TGCACCTGCAGTGCAGCTGGGGGGAACTATGCT.

The table lists this clone with many counts. Gene names follow the mouse nomenclature. The CDR3 end lies 4 residues beyond the end of the read and is filled in from the germline J gene. V gene TRBV17 combines with J gene TRBJ2-7, with 7 bases matching TRBD1. Germline values: CDR1 MNHDT, CDR2 YYDKIL. The ends lost 4 bases at V and 3 bases at J; junction bases unmatched: 3. The CDR3 spans 13 residues. The sequenced part of the CDR3 DNA is TGTGCTAGCAGTATGGGACAGATCTAT. The encoded protein is CASSMGQIY. The entire CDR3 sequence reads CASSMGQIYEQYF.

This clone was counted many times. Gene names denote mouse genes. The read comes to an end 4 residues before the CDR3 does, leaving the germline J gene to fill in the end. The V gene is TRBV19, the J gene TRBJ1-2, with D possibly matching TRBD1 (6 bases). Germline CDR1 and CDR2: FNHDT and SITEND (reference sequence). Deletions cut 0 bases from V and 0 bases from J, with 6 bases between. The CDR3 runs 14 residues. The chain's CDR3 is CASSIDRANSDYTF. The CDR3 bases that were read are TGTGCCAGCAGTATAGACAGGGCAAACTCC.

This clone was found many times. Gene names follow the mouse nomenclature. The read gets to within 4 residues of the CDR3 end, and the germline J gene fills in the rest. This chain links TRBV16 with TRBJ1-1, with 8 bases fitting TRBD1. Germline V CDR1 and CDR2: SGHSA, FRNQAP. This CDR3 has 15 amino acids. J was trimmed by 4 bases and V by 3 bases; bases with no gene match: 7. CDR3: CASSFLRGRVTEVFF. The DNA read from the CDR3 is TGTGCAAGCAGCTTCCTCAGGGGGCGCGTCACA.

There are many counts of this clone. This probably arose from a read error, given a far larger clone one base away. Gene names refer to mouse genes. Read coverage stops 4 residues before the CDR3 terminus; the germline J gene supplies the remainder. Additional DNA sequences in this sample encode the identical CDR3. The V and J genes are TRBV19 and TRBJ1-1; perhaps TRBD1 as D (6 bases). Germline V gene sequence: CDR1 FNHDT, CDR2 SITEND (reference sequence). The V end lost 4 bases, the J end lost 0 bases, and 10 bases lay between the germline ends. This CDR3 region has 14 residues. CDR3 loop: CASSLQGANTEVFF. CDR3 bases read: TGTGCCAGCAGTCTACAGGGCGCAAACACA. The full variable domain, rest sourced from reference TRBV19 and TRBJ1-1, is GGIITQTPKFLIGQEGQKLTLKCQQNFNHDTMYWYRQDSGKGLRLIYYSITENDLQKGDLSEGYDASREKKSSFSLTVTSAQKNEMAVFLCASSLQGANTEVFFGKGTRLTVV.

This clone was seen repeatedly, ten times or more. Here the gene names and germline are mouse. From the germline J gene comes the end of the CDR3, since the read stops 4 residues before it. The rearrangement uses TRBV14 and TRBJ2-7, with TRBD2 matching 8 bases. Trimming removed 0 bases from V and 2 bases from J; junction bases left unmatched: 4. Germline CDR1 is SGHDT and CDR2 is FRDEAV. There are 15 residues in the CDR3. The CDR3 DNA, read in part, is TGTGCCAGCAGTTTCTCTGGGGGGCGAACCTAT. Translation: CASSFSGGRTY. Given in full, the CDR3 is CASSFSGGRTYEQYF.

This clone was counted at least ten times. The gene names given are mouse names. The read halts 4 residues ahead of the CDR3 end, with the missing end drawn from the germline J gene. The chain employs TRBV13-2 and TRBJ2-7, with TRBD2 identical over 12 bases. Germline CDR1 is NNHNN and CDR2 is SYGAGS (reference sequence). The CDR3 runs 14 residues. The sequenced part of the CDR3 DNA is TGTGCCAGCGGGCGACTGGGGGGGCGCGAT. This codes for CASGRLGGRD. The CDR3 as a whole reads CASGRLGGRDEQYF.

This clone is deemed medium-sized (0.01 to 0.1%). Mouse names are used for the genes. The read terminates 4 residues ahead of where the CDR3 ends, so the germline J gene completes it. This sample also contains other DNA sequences that code for the same CDR3. V and J are TRBV16 and TRBJ2-7, with TRBD2 matching over 12 bases. Germline V CDR1 and CDR2: SGHSA, FRNQAP. V trimming: 3 bases; J trimming: 0 bases; junction bases outside the gene matches: 6. This CDR3 is 17 amino acids long. Incomplete CDR3 DNA: TGTGCAAGCAGCTTGCTCCGGGACTGGGGGGACTCCTAT. It is translated as CASSLLRDWGDSY. The entire CDR3 reads CASSLLRDWGDSYEQYF.

In its sample, this clone was seen many times. Each gene name is a mouse one. The CDR3 end falls 4 residues outside the read, so it is completed with the germline J gene. The V call is TRBV5, the J call TRBJ2-3, with 9 bases matching TRBD2. The germline CDR1 and CDR2 sequences are LGHNA and YNLKQL (reference sequence). Trimming cost V 6 bases and J 0 bases; bases outside gene matches: 4. The CDR3 extends over 15 amino acids. The CDR3 bases that were read are TGTGCCAGCAGTCGACTGGGGGCTAGTGCAGAA. It encodes CASSRLGASAE. The CDR3, in full, reads CASSRLGASAETLYF.

This clone appeared many times. There is a difference at residue 13 between the TCRdb protein and the DNA translation, so the protein given here was translated from the DNA. The gene names given are mouse names. The read ends 3 residues before the CDR3 terminus; that terminus is restored from the germline J gene. J is TRBJ1-6 and V is TRBV31, with D possibly TRBD1 on 6 matching bases. TRBJ1-6 belongs to the ORF category, with a function that is uncertain. The V gene's germline CDR1 is GKSSPN and CDR2 SITVG. V lost 1 base and J lost 0, with 10 bases in between. The CDR3 is made up of 16 amino acids. CDR3 protein: CAWSPNRASYNSPLYF. The sequenced CDR3 bases are TGTGCCTGGAGTCCAAACAGGGCTTCCTATAATTCGCCC.

Many counts were recorded for this clone. The germline and genes are mouse ones. The observed sequence ends 4 residues before the CDR3 terminus, with the missing tail filled in from the germline J gene. V and J are TRBV19 and TRBJ2-3, with 9 nucleotides matching TRBD1. The germline V gene encodes CDR1 FNHDT and CDR2 SITEND (reference sequence). V lost 5 bases, J lost 4 bases, and 5 bases stayed unmatched. CDR3 length: 14 residues. This chain's CDR3 is CASRGDRVTETLYF. The CDR3 DNA, read in part, is TGTGCCAGCAGGGGGGACAGGGTCACAGAA.

This clone was found many times. Gene names are mouse gene names. Read coverage stops 4 residues before the CDR3 terminus; the germline J gene supplies the remainder. This rearrangement joins TRBV29 to TRBJ2-7; 11 positions match TRBD1. This CDR3 spans 14 amino acids. Germline CDR1 is MSHET and CDR2 is SYDVDS. The covered CDR3 bases are TGTGCTAGCAGTGAGGGGGACAGGGGGTAT. Residues: CASSEGDRGY. The CDR3 as a whole reads CASSEGDRGYEQYF.

This clone was picked up many times. Gene names and germline refer to mouse. The CDR3 is cut off 4 residues early in the read; its end comes from the germline J gene. The chain uses TRBV13-3 and TRBJ1-1, with D possibly being TRBD1 (5 bases). The CDR3 runs 14 residues. Trimming shortened V by 5 bases and J by 1 base, and 12 bases separated the two germline ends. Germline-derived CDR1 and CDR2 are NNHDY and SYVADS. CDR3 bases read: TGTGCCAGCAGAGCCGGGACTTCGAACACA. Encoded protein: CASRAGTSNT. The whole CDR3 protein is CASRAGTSNTEVFF.